A single sample gave rise to the 18 T cell receptor beta chains below, sequenced in a study of blood T cell repertoires in COVID-19. Assay used: immunoSEQ multiplex PCR; TCRdb lists only in-frame clones, some missing. This sample has about 98,000 clones, with around nine tenths found just once. Source material: peripheral blood. These receptors originate from a man aged 45-60 years with active COVID-19.

The chain combines TRBV7-8 with TRBJ1-4; D is ambiguous. The germline V gene encodes CDR1 SGHVS and CDR2 FQNEAQ. This CDR3 contains 15 residues. V dropped 5 bases and J dropped 8 bases, with 18 bases sitting between them. In DNA form, the CDR3 reads TGTGCCAGCAGCCCGGCAGCAGGTTGGTCGGAAAAACTGTTTTTT. This codes for CASSPAAGWSEKLFF.

CDR3 loop: CASSLSGNGELFF. As DNA, the CDR3 is TGCGCCAGCAGCTTATCGGGGAACGGGGAGCTGTTTTTT. V gene TRBV5-1 combines with J gene TRBJ2-2; D might be TRBD2 (5 bases). The CDR3 contains 13 residues. V shed 2 bases and J shed 7 bases, with 9 bases lying between them. Germline CDR1 and CDR2: SGHRS and YFSETQ.

This sequence joins TRBV5-6 and TRBJ1-1; possibly TRBD1 for D (6 bases). V was clipped by 2 bases and J by 5 bases, with 22 bases between them. The CDR3 consists of 17 residues. Germline V lookup: CDR1 SGHDT, CDR2 YYEEEE. CDR3 region: CASSFLDSSLTRTEAFF. In DNA form, the CDR3 reads TGTGCCAGCAGCTTCCTGGACAGCTCCTTAACACGGACTGAAGCTTTCTTT.

The rearrangement joins TRBV18 to TRBJ1-1, with TRBD1 matching over 10 bases. Germline V lookup: CDR1 KGHSH, CDR2 LQKENI. The V and J ends lost 3 bases and 11 bases, in that order; junction bases with no gene match: 6. The CDR3 runs to 13 residues. The CDR3 bases are TGTGCCAGCTCACCCCAGACAGGGGGCAGCGCTTTCTTT. Translated, it gives CASSPQTGGSAFF.

The chain links TRBV4-1 to TRBJ1-2; TRBD1 matches at 7 bases. The germline V gene encodes CDR1 MGHRA and CDR2 YSYEKL. J was trimmed by 2 bases and V by 3 bases; bases with no gene match: 6. The CDR3 is 15 residues long. In nucleotides, the CDR3 is TGCGCCAGCAGCCAGGGTCGACAGGGCAACTATGGCTACACCTTC. Its protein product is CASSQGRQGNYGYTF.

The gene calls are TRBV2 and TRBJ2-1; possible D gene TRBD2, 6 bases. Germline CDR1 reads SNHLY; CDR2 reads FYNNEI. The CDR3 extends over 14 amino acids. V gave up 4 bases and J gave up 8 bases, with 15 bases separating them. CDR3 DNA sequence: TGTGCCAGCAGTGGTCAGACTAGTGGCGATGAGCAGTTCTTC. This translates into CASSGQTSGDEQFF.

As to this clone: In the same sample, other DNA sequences code for this CDR3. The rearrangement joins TRBV29-1 to TRBJ2-5; TRBD1 matches at 8 bases. After removal of 4 bases from V and 5 bases from J, the junction contained 0 bases not matched to a gene. This CDR3 contains 11 residues. CDR1 is SQVTM and CDR2 is ANQGSEA in the germline V gene. CDR3 nucleotide sequence: TGCAGCGTTGGACAGGGGGAGACCCAGTACTTC. This sequence encodes CSVGQGETQYF.

The CDR3 here is CASYRQGMNEQYF. In nucleotides, the CDR3 is TGTGCCAGCTACCGGCAGGGCATGAACGAGCAGTACTTC. The chain employs TRBV5-5 and TRBJ2-7; a weak D match, TRBD1 (5 bases). V was cut by 7 bases and J by 5 bases, with 16 bases left in between. The CDR3 spans 13 residues. CDR1 and CDR2 from the germline V gene are SGHKS and YYEKEE (reference sequence).

This chain connects TRBV5-1 to TRBJ2-3; 10 bases are shared with TRBD2. CDR1 is SGHRS, CDR2 YFSETQ, per germline. This CDR3 is 17 amino acids long. Unmatched junction bases numbered 8, after V lost 2 bases and J lost 2 bases. CDR3 in DNA: TGCGCCAGCAGCTTCAGGTCTAGCGGGGGAGCCACAGATACGCAGTATTTT. This sequence encodes CASSFRSSGGATDTQYF.

In this sample, this clone turned up once. The chain joins TRBV5-1 to TRBJ1-3; D unresolved. The CDR3 spans 13 residues. Trimming removed 4 bases from V and 7 bases from J, with 12 bases in between. CDR1 SGHRS and CDR2 YFSETQ come from the germline V gene. CDR3 protein: CASSNDLENTIYF. The DNA for the CDR3 is TGCGCCAGCAGCAACGACCTGGAGAACACCATATATTTT.

This chain uses TRBV5-6 with TRBJ2-6; 8 bases match TRBD1. Trimming removed 1 base from V and 1 base from J; junction bases left unmatched: 7. Germline-derived CDR1 and CDR2 are SGHDT and YYEEEE. The CDR3 length is 18 residues. The CDR3 spells CASSLWGQVRSGANVLTF. CDR3 sequence (DNA): TGTGCCAGCAGCTTGTGGGGACAGGTACGATCTGGGGCCAACGTCCTGACTTTC.

The chain links TRBV3-1 (or the pseudogene TRBV3-2) to TRBJ2-7; D perhaps matches TRBD2 (5 bases). Per the germline V gene, CDR1 is LGHDT and CDR2 is YNNKEL (reference sequence). V was trimmed by 1 base and J by 4 bases, leaving 14 bases between them. The CDR3 consists of 15 residues. The CDR3 coding sequence is TGTGCCAGCAGCCAAGCCCCACCGGGGAAATACGAGCAGTACTTC. As protein: CASSQAPPGKYEQYF.

The chain recombines TRBV30 with TRBJ1-4; D perhaps matches TRBD1 (5 bases). Trimming cost V 8 bases and J 8 bases, with 12 bases left between them. From germline, CDR1 is GTSNPN and CDR2 SVGIG (reference sequence). The CDR3 sequence is 11 residues long. CDR3 in amino acids: CAQGESEKLFF. CDR3 sequence (DNA): TGTGCCCAAGGGGAATCGGAAAAACTGTTTTTT.

The chain uses TRBV3-1 (or the pseudogene TRBV3-2) and TRBJ2-3; D is perhaps TRBD2 (5 bases). The length of the CDR3 is 16 residues. Germline CDR1 and CDR2: LGHDT and YNNKEL (reference sequence). The germline V and J ends were trimmed by 1 base and 2 bases, with 13 bases remaining between them. CDR3 protein: CASSQVGALTTDTQYF. The CDR3 DNA sequence: TGTGCCAGCAGCCAAGTGGGAGCGTTGACCACAGATACGCAGTATTTT.

The rearrangement links TRBV6-5 to TRBJ2-1; 11 positions agree with TRBD2. Germline V gene sequence: CDR1 MNHEY, CDR2 SVGAGI. The CDR3 loop spans 15 amino acids. Unmatched junction bases numbered 11, after V lost 7 bases and J lost 9 bases. CDR3 bases: TGTGCCAGCACCCCCCGGCTAGCGGGGGGTAGTGAGCAGTTCTTC. It yields the protein CASTPRLAGGSEQFF.

This rearrangement joins TRBV4-2 to TRBJ2-7, with TRBD2 matching 11 bases. Germline assignment: CDR1 LGHNA and CDR2 YNFKEQ. The CDR3 length is 17 residues. The ends lost 0 bases at V and 2 bases at J; junction bases unmatched: 6. CDR3 sequence: CASSQEASGGSTYEQYF. The CDR3 coding sequence is TGTGCCAGCAGCCAAGAAGCTAGCGGGGGGTCTACCTACGAGCAGTACTTC.

The gene calls are TRBV3-1 (or the pseudogene TRBV3-2) and TRBJ1-5; no firm D call. This CDR3 spans 15 amino acids. The V and J ends lost 0 bases and 5 bases respectively, with 11 bases between them. In germline, CDR1 is LGHDT, CDR2 YNNKEL (reference sequence). The CDR3 spells CASSQDPQSHQPQHF. As DNA, the CDR3 is TGTGCCAGCAGCCAAGATCCCCAGTCCCATCAGCCCCAGCATTTT.

The chain carries TRBV5-4 and TRBJ1-2; D is undetermined. The V gene lost 4 bases and the J gene lost 6 bases, with 10 bases spanning the gap. This CDR3 spans 12 amino acids. Germline V gives CDR1 SGHNT, CDR2 YYREEE (reference sequence). The DNA of the CDR3 is TGTGCCAGCAGCCTGGCGGAGGATGGCTACACCTTC. Protein: CASSLAEDGYTF.